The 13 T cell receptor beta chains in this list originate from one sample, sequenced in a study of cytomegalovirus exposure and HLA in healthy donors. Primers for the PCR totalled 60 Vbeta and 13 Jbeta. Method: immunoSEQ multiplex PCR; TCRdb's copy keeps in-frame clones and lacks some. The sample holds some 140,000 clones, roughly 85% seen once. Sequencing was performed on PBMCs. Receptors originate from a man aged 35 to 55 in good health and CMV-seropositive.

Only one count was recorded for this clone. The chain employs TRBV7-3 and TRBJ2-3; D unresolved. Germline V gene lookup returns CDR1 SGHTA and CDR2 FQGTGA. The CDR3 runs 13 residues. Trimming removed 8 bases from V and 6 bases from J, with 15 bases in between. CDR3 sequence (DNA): TGTGCCAGCGGTTCCGCTGAGTGGGATACGCAGTATTTT. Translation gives CASGSAEWDTQYF. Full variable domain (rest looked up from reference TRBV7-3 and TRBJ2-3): GAGVSQTPSNKVTEKGKYVELRCDPISGHTALYWYRQSLGQGPEFLIYFQGTGAADDSGLPNDRFFAVRPEGSVSTLKIQRTERGDSAVYLCASGSAEWDTQYFGPGTRLTVL.

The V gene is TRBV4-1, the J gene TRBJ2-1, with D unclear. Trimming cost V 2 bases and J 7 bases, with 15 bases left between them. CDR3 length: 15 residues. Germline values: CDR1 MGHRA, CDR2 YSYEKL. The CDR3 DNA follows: TGCGCCAGCAGCCAAACTGCACCGTCCGGGAATGAGCAGTTCTTC. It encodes CASSQTAPSGNEQFF.

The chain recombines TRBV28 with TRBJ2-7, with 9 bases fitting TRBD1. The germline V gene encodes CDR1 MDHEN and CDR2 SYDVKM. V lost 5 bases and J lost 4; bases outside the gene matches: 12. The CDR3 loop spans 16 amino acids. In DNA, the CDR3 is TGTGCCAGCAGTGGGGACAGGGCCCATACATTTTACGAGCAGTACTTC. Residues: CASSGDRAHTFYEQYF.

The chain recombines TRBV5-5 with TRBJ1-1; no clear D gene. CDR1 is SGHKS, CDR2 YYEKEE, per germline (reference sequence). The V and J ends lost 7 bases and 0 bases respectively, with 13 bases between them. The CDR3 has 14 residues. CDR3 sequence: CASHSFAVNTEAFF. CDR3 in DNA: TGTGCCAGCCACTCCTTTGCGGTGAACACTGAAGCTTTCTTT.

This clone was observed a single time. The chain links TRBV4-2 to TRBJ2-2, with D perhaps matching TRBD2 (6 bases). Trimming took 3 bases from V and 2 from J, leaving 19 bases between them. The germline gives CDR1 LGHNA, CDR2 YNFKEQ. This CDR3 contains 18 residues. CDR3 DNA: TGTGCCAGCAGCCAGCCGTCCCCGGGACTCGTTAACACCGGGGAGCTGTTTTTT. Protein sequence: CASSQPSPGLVNTGELFF.

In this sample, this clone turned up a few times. DNA of the CDR3: TGTGCCAGCAGGACGGACATTCCTAACTATGGCTACACCTTC. This gives the protein CASRTDIPNYGYTF. The chain is built from TRBV25-1 and TRBJ1-2; maybe TRBD1 (5 bases). This CDR3 spans 14 amino acids. Looked up from germline, CDR1 is MGHDK and CDR2 is SYGVNS. V lost 6 bases and J 0 bases, leaving 11 bases between the germline ends.

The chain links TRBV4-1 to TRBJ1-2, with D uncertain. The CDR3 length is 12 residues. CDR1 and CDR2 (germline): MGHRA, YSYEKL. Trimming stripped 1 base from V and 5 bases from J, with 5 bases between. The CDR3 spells CASSQARYGYTF. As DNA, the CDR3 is TGCGCCAGCAGCCAAGCACGGTATGGCTACACCTTC.

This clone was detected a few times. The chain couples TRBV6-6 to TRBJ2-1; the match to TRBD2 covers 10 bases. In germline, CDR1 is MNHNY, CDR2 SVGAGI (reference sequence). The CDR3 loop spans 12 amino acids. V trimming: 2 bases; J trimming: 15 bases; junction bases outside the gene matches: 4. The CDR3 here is CASSYTSGMTFF. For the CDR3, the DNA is TGTGCCAGCAGTTACACTAGCGGGATGACGTTCTTC.

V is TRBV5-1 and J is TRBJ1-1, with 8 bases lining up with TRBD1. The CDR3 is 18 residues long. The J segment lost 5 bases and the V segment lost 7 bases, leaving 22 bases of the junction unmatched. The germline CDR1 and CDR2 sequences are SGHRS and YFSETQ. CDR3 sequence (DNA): TGCGCCAGCGACGGAAACTCAGGGGGCAAACTACGAACAACTGAAGCTTTCTTT. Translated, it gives CASDGNSGGKLRTTEAFF. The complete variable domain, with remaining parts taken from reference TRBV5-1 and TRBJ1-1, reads KAGVTQTPRYLIKTRGQQVTLSCSPISGHRSVSWYQQTPGQGLQFLFEYFSETQRNKGNFPGRFSGRQFSNSRSEMNVSTLELGDSALYLCASDGNSGGKLRTTEAFFGQGTRLTVV.

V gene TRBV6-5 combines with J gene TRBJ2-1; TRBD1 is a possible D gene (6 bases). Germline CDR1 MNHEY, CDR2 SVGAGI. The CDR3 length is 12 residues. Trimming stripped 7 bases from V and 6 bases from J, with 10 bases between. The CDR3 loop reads CASTQGFNEQFF. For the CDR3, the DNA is TGTGCCAGCACGCAGGGGTTCAATGAGCAGTTCTTC.

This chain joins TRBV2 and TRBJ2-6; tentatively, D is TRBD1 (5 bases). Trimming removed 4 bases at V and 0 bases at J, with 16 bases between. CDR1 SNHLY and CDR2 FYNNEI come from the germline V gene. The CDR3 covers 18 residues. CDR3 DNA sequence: TGTGCCAGCAGTGTATCGGACACCCGCGACTCTGGGGCCAACGTCCTGACTTTC. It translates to CASSVSDTRDSGANVLTF.

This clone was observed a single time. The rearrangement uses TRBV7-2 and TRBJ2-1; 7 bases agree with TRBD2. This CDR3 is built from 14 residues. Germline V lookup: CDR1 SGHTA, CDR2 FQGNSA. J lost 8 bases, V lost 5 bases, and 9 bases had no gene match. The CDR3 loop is CASSRGLTWDEQFF. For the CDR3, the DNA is TGTGCCAGCAGCCGGGGACTAACCTGGGATGAGCAGTTCTTC.

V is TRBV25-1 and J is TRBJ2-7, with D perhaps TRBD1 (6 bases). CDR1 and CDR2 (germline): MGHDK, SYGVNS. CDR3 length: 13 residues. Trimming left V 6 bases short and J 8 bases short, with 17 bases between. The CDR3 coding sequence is TGTGCCAGCAGCCCTTCCGGGACACTTAAGCAGTACTTC. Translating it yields CASSPSGTLKQYF.